This T cell receptor beta chain was identified in a study of blood T cells in healthy people across ages. Healthy Caucasian individuals from Russia aged about 6 to 95 were enrolled as donors. CDR3 length: 14 amino acids. From germline, CDR1 is SGHTA and CDR2 FQGNSA. V lost 5 bases and J 4 bases, leaving 13 bases between the germline ends. As concerns this clonotype: The antigen remains unidentified.

Through a sample-barcoded 5' primer and a J-beta primer mix, a second PCR was run for roughly 7 to 11 cycles. TCRdb recomputed calls from the 5' RACE reads with MiXCR, one row per CDR3 protein. The sample includes hundreds of thousands of distinct CDR3 sequences, roughly 20% of them seen just once. Study findings and constraints: Per-million-T-cell TCR beta diversity fell roughly linearly with age.

Sequenced sample: blood. The TCR comes from a man aged 70-80 years in good health. The chain couples TRBV7-2 to TRBJ2-3, with unresolved D. The CDR3 reads CASSPTVASDTQYF. In nucleotides, the CDR3 is TGTGCCAGCAGCCCCACGGTAGCATCAGATACGCAGTATTTT.